Each of the 15 T cell receptor beta chains below was sequenced from the same sample in a study of T-cell memory formation after mild COVID-19 (dated by TCRdb to the early 2020s). The method was 5' RACE. Sequencing took place on an Illumina NovaSeq 6000. Through fastp at Q25 and MiXCR, TCRdb rebuilt clones from the public reads, retaining in-frame beta chains. Rows merge per CDR3 protein into single entries with the most common DNA and genes. The sample includes more than 110,000 distinct CDR3 sequences, with around 15% observed a single time. The ten top clones hold about 29% of the sample. What was sequenced was PBMCs or a T cell subset sorted from them (not recorded which). These TCRs come from an adult woman who had mild COVID-19 (a few samples of this study predate the infection). The sample titles of this study are shuffled in the database, so cell type and time point are left out; the donor was told from shared clones.

This clonotype was detected only a few times. The genes are TRBV7-9 and TRBJ2-7, with 8 bases aligning to TRBD1. V dropped 4 bases and J dropped 4; count of bases not matched to a gene: 15. In germline, CDR1 is SEHNR, CDR2 FQNEAQ (reference sequence). This CDR3 contains 17 residues. Here the CDR3 DNA reads TGTGCCAGCAGCTCGGGACAGGACTCAAAATCCCTATACGAGCAGTACTTC. Encoded protein: CASSSGQDSKSLYEQYF.

This rearrangement joins TRBV7-9 to TRBJ1-5, with a possible D match to TRBD1 (6 bases). The CDR3 totals 16 residues. The germline V gene encodes CDR1 SEHNR and CDR2 FQNEAQ (reference sequence). Trimming shortened V by 5 bases and J by 4 bases, and 18 bases separated the two germline ends. The chain's CDR3 is CASSDGGPGRNQPQHF. In DNA form, the CDR3 reads TGTGCCAGCAGCGATGGGGGCCCAGGGAGGAATCAGCCCCAGCATTTT.

The chain links TRBV2 to TRBJ2-2; D is unresolved. V lost 8 bases, J lost 6 bases, and 22 bases lay in between. The CDR3 length is 16 residues. The germline V gene encodes CDR1 SNHLY and CDR2 FYNNEI. For the CDR3, the DNA is TGTGCCAGCGGGTCTCCTCGCTTGGGGTCCGCCGGGGAGCTGTTTTTT. This translates into CASGSPRLGSAGELFF. The whole variable domain, filled in from reference TRBV2 and TRBJ2-2, reads EPEVTQTPSHQVTQMGQEVILRCVPISNHLYFYWYRQILGQKVEFLVSFYNNEISEKSEIFDDQFSVERPDGSNFTLKIRSTKLEDSAMYFCASGSPRLGSAGELFFGEGSRLTVL.

The gene calls are TRBV4-3 and TRBJ2-3; 12 bases agree with TRBD2. The germline V gene encodes CDR1 LGHNA and CDR2 YSLEER. The V gene end was trimmed by 0 bases and the J gene end by 3 bases; junction bases not matched to a gene: 4. The CDR3 contains 17 residues. Here the CDR3 reads CASSQDGLAGYTDTQYF. Here the CDR3 DNA reads TGCGCCAGCAGCCAAGACGGACTAGCGGGATATACAGATACGCAGTATTTT.

This clonotype turned up a few times. This rearrangement joins TRBV6-5 to TRBJ1-1; D is ambiguous. This CDR3 region has 12 residues. V shed 6 bases and J shed 2 bases, with 7 bases lying between them. Looked up from germline, CDR1 is MNHEY and CDR2 is SVGAGI. As DNA, the CDR3 is TGTGCCAGCAGGCAGCTTAACACTGAAGCTTTCTTT. It is translated as CASRQLNTEAFF.

The chain couples TRBV7-2 to TRBJ2-3; TRBD2 might be the D (6 bases). Trimming pared 0 bases from V and 4 bases from J, leaving 8 bases between. The germline V gene encodes CDR1 SGHTA and CDR2 FQGNSA. The CDR3 extends over 14 amino acids. The CDR3 DNA follows: TGTGCCAGCAGCTTAGCGCCGGGGGCAGATACGCAGTATTTT. It yields the protein CASSLAPGADTQYF.

This clonotype turned up a few times. The chain has TRBV5-1 and TRBJ2-2, with D perhaps TRBD1 or TRBD2 (5 bases each). The CDR3 length is 12 residues. The germline V gene encodes CDR1 SGHRS and CDR2 YFSETQ. V lost 6 bases and J 6 bases, leaving 9 bases between the germline ends. The CDR3 DNA reads as TGCGCCAGCAACCAGGGAGCCGGGGAGCTGTTTTTT. This sequence encodes CASNQGAGELFF.

This clonotype was counted a few times. V and J are TRBV12-3 or TRBV12-4 and TRBJ2-1, with no clear D. This CDR3 contains 16 residues. Between the trimmed V and J ends, which lost 5 bases and 5 bases, there was a span of 19 bases. For the CDR3, the DNA is TGTGCCAGCAGTCCCTCCTACTTCGGGCAACACAATGAGCAGTTCTTC. Its protein product is CASSPSYFGQHNEQFF.

This sequence joins TRBV20-1 and TRBJ2-3, with 8 bases identical to TRBD2. The J segment lost 10 bases and the V segment lost 6 bases, leaving 15 bases of the junction unmatched. Germline CDR1 and CDR2: DFQATT and SNEGSKA (reference sequence). CDR3 length equals 14 residues. In DNA form, the CDR3 reads TGCAGTGCAAAGTCGGGTGGAGCGGGAGCCTCGCAGTATTTT. Encoded protein: CSAKSGGAGASQYF.

Written as DNA, the CDR3 is TGTGCCAGTATGGCTCGCCGTGGAGGGATCGATGGCTACACCTTC. As protein: CASMARRGGIDGYTF. This chain connects TRBV19 to TRBJ1-2; D unresolved. This CDR3 is built from 15 residues. V was pared by 7 bases and J by 6 bases, with 21 bases between. Germline assignment: CDR1 LNHDA and CDR2 SQIVND (reference sequence).

This chain links TRBV27 with TRBJ2-1, with 7 positions matching TRBD2. The trim removed 6 bases at V and 6 bases at J, leaving 11 bases unmatched. The CDR3 extends over 15 amino acids. CDR1 is MNHEY, CDR2 SMNVEV, per germline (reference sequence). In DNA form, the CDR3 reads TGTGCCAGCAGCCGCTTTGCGGGAGCCATCAATGAGCAGTTCTTC. Translating it yields CASSRFAGAINEQFF.

This clonotype was seen a handful of times. The genes are TRBV12-5 and TRBJ1-2; D call uncertain. The CDR3 totals 17 residues. Trimming pared 2 bases from V and 2 bases from J, leaving 18 bases between. The germline V gene encodes CDR1 LGHNT and CDR2 FRNRAP. The CDR3 region is CASGLPPLQRSNYGYTF. In DNA form, the CDR3 reads TGTGCTAGTGGTTTGCCCCCCTTACAGCGGTCGAACTATGGCTACACCTTC.

This clonotype was detected only a few times. The gene calls are TRBV4-2 and TRBJ2-3; 10 positions agree with TRBD2. J was trimmed by 2 bases and V by 6 bases; bases with no gene match: 5. Per germline, CDR1 LGHNA and CDR2 YNFKEQ. The CDR3 runs 15 residues. This chain's CDR3 is CASSPLAGVTDTQYF. The CDR3 DNA reads as TGTGCCAGCAGTCCCCTAGCGGGGGTCACAGATACGCAGTATTTT.

This clonotype has only a few counts. This chain joins TRBV29-1 and TRBJ2-7, with D possibly called TRBD1 or TRBD2 (6 bases each). This CDR3 contains 13 residues. Germline V gene sequence: CDR1 SQVTM, CDR2 ANQGSEA. Trimming took 1 base from V and 3 from J, leaving 10 bases between them. CDR3 protein: CSVEAGANYEQYF. CDR3 DNA sequence: TGCAGCGTTGAAGCGGGGGCCAACTACGAGCAGTACTTC.

This chain uses TRBV20-1 with TRBJ2-2; 9 nucleotides match TRBD2. J gave up 6 bases and V 8 bases, and 7 bases lay outside the gene matches. The length of the CDR3 is 13 residues. Germline V gene data show CDR1 as DFQATT and CDR2 as SNEGSKA (reference sequence). DNA for the CDR3: TGCAGTTCGCGGGGGGGGCTGTCCGGGGAGCTGTTTTTT. Amino acids: CSSRGGLSGELFF.